Following are 31 T cell receptor beta chains from one sample sequenced in a study of T cells in Graves' hyperthyroidism and ophthalmopathy. Amplification of TCR beta CDR3 regions was performed using RNA transcripts as template. First-round RT-PCR of the TCR CDR3 relied on the HTBI primer set. TCRdb independently ran MiXCR on the multiplex PCR reads; one entry per CDR3 protein. This table holds fewer than 350,000 distinct CDR3 sequences, 12% to 15% found once. Sample: blood. The receptor set was obtained from a woman in her 40s with Graves' hyperthyroidism.

This clonotype was seen ten or more times. The chain carries TRBV2 and TRBJ2-5, with D perhaps matching TRBD1 or TRBD2 (5 bases each). The CDR3 is 14 amino acids. V lost 4 bases and J lost 2, with 11 bases in between. Germline lookup yields CDR1 SNHLY and CDR2 FYNNEI. The chain's CDR3 is CASSGGVVQETQYF. The CDR3 DNA sequence: TGTGCCAGCAGTGGAGGGGTTGTTCAAGAGACCCAGTACTTC.

The sample holds many counts of this clonotype. The rearrangement joins TRBV6-2 or TRBV6-3 to TRBJ1-2, with 12 bases that match TRBD1. The V and J ends lost 6 bases and 7 bases, in that order; junction bases with no gene match: 3. The CDR3 is 13 amino acids. Per germline, CDR1 MNHEY and CDR2 SVGEGT. This CDR3 reads CASRPGQGAGYTF. DNA of the CDR3: TGTGCCAGCAGACCGGGACAGGGGGCTGGCTACACCTTC.

This clonotype was recorded at least ten times. This chain links TRBV11-2 with TRBJ2-7, with 8 bases aligning to TRBD2. The V gene end was trimmed by 7 bases and the J gene end by 1 base; junction bases not matched to a gene: 9. The CDR3 contains 15 residues. Germline assignment: CDR1 SGHAT and CDR2 FQNNGV. The CDR3 region is CASNFGGGRSYEQYF. The CDR3 DNA reads as TGTGCCAGCAACTTCGGGGGGGGCAGGTCCTACGAGCAGTACTTC.

This clonotype was observed at least ten times. V usage is TRBV2 and J usage is TRBJ1-6; 7 bases match TRBD1. J lost 10 bases, V lost 8 bases, and 8 bases had no gene match. The germline V gene encodes CDR1 SNHLY and CDR2 FYNNEI. The CDR3 sequence is 13 residues long. This CDR3 is CASRRQGQSPLHF. The CDR3 coding sequence is TGTGCCAGCCGAAGACAGGGACAGTCACCCCTCCACTTT.

The table lists this clonotype with a few counts. The chain employs TRBV19 and TRBJ2-1; D is perhaps TRBD1 or TRBD2 (5 bases each). Looked up from germline, CDR1 is LNHDA and CDR2 is SQIVND (reference sequence). The CDR3 extends over 13 amino acids. With 6 bases removed from V and 6 bases from J, the gap between germline ends came to 12 bases. Here the CDR3 DNA reads TGTGCCAGTAGAGGGGCTAGCCGCAATGAGCAGTTCTTC. Translation: CASRGASRNEQFF.

This clonotype was counted at least ten times. The V call is TRBV3-1, the J call TRBJ2-1; either TRBD1 or TRBD2 may fit D (6 bases each). The germline V gene has CDR1 LGHDT and CDR2 YNNKEL (reference sequence). The CDR3 covers 13 residues. Trimming removed 2 bases from V and 12 bases from J, with 14 bases in between. The CDR3 region is CASSQSAEGGQFF. The CDR3 nucleotides are TGTGCCAGCAGCCAATCAGCCGAGGGGGGGCAGTTCTTC.

This clonotype was detected ten times or more. CDR3 sequence reads: CSARSPGTDTQYF. CDR3 bases: TGCAGTGCTCGCTCACCCGGCACAGATACGCAGTATTTT. The rearrangement joins TRBV20-1 to TRBJ2-3; D is unresolved. Trimming removed 5 bases from V and 1 base from J, with 10 bases in between. The CDR3 runs to 13 residues. Germline loops: CDR1 DFQATT, CDR2 SNEGSKA (reference sequence).

This clonotype was counted many times. CDR3 sequence (DNA): TGTGCAACGGGAGCCCAGTCCGGGGAGCTGTTTTTT. This translates into CATGAQSGELFF. The J gene is TRBJ2-2, the V gene TRBV28, with a weak D call TRBD2 (6 bases). The CDR3 contains 12 residues. The germline CDR1 and CDR2 sequences are MDHEN and SYDVKM.

This clonotype came up many times. The V gene is TRBV20-1, the J gene TRBJ2-2, with 8 bases aligning to TRBD2. Per germline, CDR1 DFQATT and CDR2 SNEGSKA (reference sequence). The length of the CDR3 is 15 residues. The V and J ends lost 1 base and 3 bases, in that order; junction bases with no gene match: 4. The CDR3 bases are TGCAGTGCTAGAGTAGCGGGACGGGACACCGGGGAGCTGTTTTTT. This gives the protein CSARVAGRDTGELFF.

This clonotype was recorded many times. The rearrangement uses TRBV2 and TRBJ2-5, with 7 positions matching TRBD2. This CDR3 is built from 15 residues. V lost 4 bases, J lost 1 base, and 6 bases stayed unmatched. From germline, CDR1 is SNHLY and CDR2 FYNNEI. CDR3 sequence reads: CASSGPWGGQETQYF. The CDR3 DNA sequence: TGTGCCAGCAGTGGACCCTGGGGGGGCCAAGAGACCCAGTACTTC.

In its sample, this clonotype was seen many times. The chain couples TRBV6-1 to TRBJ2-5; 7 bases line up with TRBD2. The CDR3 has 13 amino acids. V lost 7 bases and J lost 5; bases outside the gene matches: 7. In germline, CDR1 is MNHNS, CDR2 SASEGT. CDR3 loop: CASTEGSGETQYF. As DNA, the CDR3 is TGTGCCAGCACCGAAGGTAGCGGGGAGACCCAGTACTTC.

J is TRBJ1-5 and V is TRBV27; D gene uncertain. V lost 1 base and J lost 6, with 7 bases in between. This CDR3 contains 13 residues. Germline V gives CDR1 MNHEY, CDR2 SMNVEV (reference sequence). DNA for the CDR3: TGTGCCAGCAGTTTATGGGTCGGTCAGCCCCAGCATTTT. It translates to CASSLWVGQPQHF.

Comment on this clonotype: A read error is possible here, since a much larger clone lies one base away. V gene TRBV2 combines with J gene TRBJ1-2; D is unclear. The CDR3 consists of 15 residues. Between the trimmed V and J ends, which lost 8 bases and 6 bases, there was a span of 22 bases. Germline-derived CDR1 and CDR2 are SNHLY and FYNNEI. CDR3 sequence (DNA): TGTGCCAGCGCAACCGTTTACGCAGAAAACCATGGCTACACCTTC. Protein product: CASATVYAENHGYTF.

This clonotype was recorded many times. The rearrangement links TRBV29-1 to TRBJ1-2, with D tentatively TRBD1 (5 bases). Germline CDR1 reads SQVTM; CDR2 reads ANQGSEA. This CDR3 spans 11 amino acids. V lost 6 bases and J 6 bases, leaving 11 bases between the germline ends. The CDR3 here is CSVHRSDGYTF. The DNA of the CDR3 is TGCAGCGTCCACAGGAGCGATGGCTACACCTTC. The whole variable domain, remainder taken from reference TRBV29-1 and TRBJ1-2, is SAVISQKPSRDICQRGTSLTIQCQVDSQVTMMFWYRQQPGQSLTLIATANQGSEATYESGFVIDKFPISRPNLTFSTLTVSNMSPEDSSIYLCSVHRSDGYTFGSGTRLTVV.

This clonotype was found many times. The V and J genes are TRBV30 and TRBJ2-1; the D is unclear. CDR1 GTSNPN and CDR2 SVGIG come from the germline V gene (reference sequence). This CDR3 is 11 amino acids long. With 2 bases removed from V and 10 bases from J, the gap between germline ends came to 9 bases. CDR3 loop: CAWSSPWEQFF. For the CDR3, the DNA is TGTGCCTGGAGTTCCCCTTGGGAGCAGTTCTTC.

Ten or more counts support this clonotype. V gene TRBV6-2 or TRBV6-3 combines with J gene TRBJ2-7, with D uncertain. The CDR3 sequence is 15 residues long. V dropped 2 bases and J dropped 0 bases, with 11 bases sitting between them. The germline V gene has CDR1 MNHEY and CDR2 SVGEGT. CDR3: CASSYRQYSSYEQYF. The CDR3 DNA follows: TGTGCCAGCAGTTACCGGCAGTATAGCTCCTACGAGCAGTACTTC.

The chain employs TRBV6-2 or TRBV6-3 and TRBJ1-1; 9 nucleotides agree with TRBD1. Trimming removed 8 bases from V and 3 bases from J; junction bases left unmatched: 10. CDR1 and CDR2 (germline): MNHEY, SVGEGT. This CDR3 has 15 amino acids. This CDR3 reads CASRQADRGYTEAFF. CDR3 DNA sequence: TGTGCCAGCCGCCAAGCGGACAGGGGATACACTGAAGCTTTCTTT.

The chain couples TRBV28 to TRBJ2-4; D is unclear. V was clipped by 2 bases and J by 6 bases, with 8 bases between them. Germline V gene sequence: CDR1 MDHEN, CDR2 SYDVKM. This CDR3 is 13 amino acids long. The CDR3 nucleotides read TGTGCCAGCAGTTTAAACAGTCCAAACATTCAGTACTTC. Protein sequence: CASSLNSPNIQYF.

This clonotype showed up just a few times. The chain couples TRBV15 to TRBJ1-1; the D gene is possibly TRBD1 (5 bases). CDR1 is LNHNV and CDR2 is YYDKDF in the germline V gene (reference sequence). V was pared by 9 bases and J by 1 base, with 12 bases between. This CDR3 comprises 13 residues. CDR3 loop: CATGGGQNTEAFF. Here the CDR3 DNA reads TGTGCCACTGGCGGGGGTCAGAACACTGAAGCTTTCTTT.

As for this clonotype: This may be a read error: a much more frequent sequence differs by one nucleotide. The chain carries TRBV27 and TRBJ1-3, with no clear D. Germline lookup yields CDR1 MNHEY and CDR2 SMNVEV (reference sequence). Trimming cost V 8 bases and J 5 bases, with 10 bases left between them. The CDR3 sequence is 12 residues long. CDR3 loop: CASRSLRNTIYF. CDR3 coding DNA: TGTGCCAGCCGGTCCCTGAGAAACACCATATATTTT.

This clonotype has a count of ten or more. This chain links TRBV4-1 with TRBJ1-1; D is uncertain. The germline gives CDR1 MGHRA, CDR2 YSYEKL. Trimming took 4 bases from V and 1 from J, leaving 19 bases between them. The CDR3 consists of 17 residues. The DNA for the CDR3 is TGCGCCAGCAGCCCCCATGGATACGTCCTACGGAACACTGAAGCTTTCTTT. Amino acids: CASSPHGYVLRNTEAFF.

This clonotype was seen repeatedly, ten times or more. The genes are TRBV6-1 and TRBJ2-7, with 7 bases fitting TRBD1. CDR3 length: 14 residues. V was pared by 7 bases and J by 6 bases, with 12 bases of the junction left unmatched. Germline CDR1 and CDR2: MNHNS and SASEGT. In DNA, the CDR3 is TGTGCCAGCACCCCCCGCGCGACAGGGTCCGAGCAGTACTTC. The encoded protein is CASTPRATGSEQYF.

There are many counts of this clonotype. The V gene is TRBV7-9, the J gene TRBJ2-7, with D perhaps matching TRBD2 (6 bases). The CDR3 covers 12 residues. Trimming stripped 10 bases from V and 3 bases from J, with 13 bases between. Germline CDR1 is SEHNR and CDR2 is FQNEAQ (reference sequence). The CDR3 reads CATRDFNYEQYF. In DNA form, the CDR3 reads TGTGCCACTCGGGACTTCAACTACGAGCAGTACTTC.

This clonotype was detected ten times or more. The rearrangement joins TRBV6-1 to TRBJ1-2, with a weak D call TRBD1 (5 bases). The CDR3 consists of 13 residues. Trimming took off 5 bases at V and 4 bases at J, with 11 bases between the two ends. Per germline, CDR1 MNHNS and CDR2 SASEGT. In nucleotides, the CDR3 is TGTGCCAGCAGTTGGGGCCCAATCTATGGCTACACCTTC. Protein product: CASSWGPIYGYTF.

This clonotype occurred many times. The chain employs TRBV30 and TRBJ2-7; tentative D call: TRBD1 (6 bases). The germline V gene has CDR1 GTSNPN and CDR2 SVGIG (reference sequence). V was shortened by 4 bases and J by 2 bases, with 12 bases between the two germline ends. The CDR3 spans 13 residues. CDR3 sequence reads: CAWTGVLTYEQYF. As DNA, the CDR3 is TGTGCCTGGACAGGGGTACTTACCTACGAGCAGTACTTC. The whole variable domain, filled in from reference TRBV30 and TRBJ2-7, reads SQTIHQWPATLVQPVGSPLSLECTVEGTSNPNLYWYRQAAGRGLQLLFYSVGIGQISSEVPQNLSASRPQDRQFILSSKKLLLSDSGFYLCAWTGVLTYEQYFGPGTRLTVT.

The V gene is TRBV20-1, the J gene TRBJ1-2; possible D gene TRBD1, 6 bases. Trimming pared 3 bases from V and 5 bases from J, leaving 16 bases between. The CDR3 is 14 amino acids. CDR1 and CDR2 from the germline V gene are DFQATT and SNEGSKA (reference sequence). In DNA, the CDR3 is TGCAGTGCTAGGGGAGTGTCGGACAGTTATGGCTACACCTTC. As protein: CSARGVSDSYGYTF.

This clonotype has at least ten counts. This rearrangement joins TRBV11-3 to TRBJ2-1; no clear D gene. The CDR3 is 14 residues long. The germline CDR1 and CDR2 sequences are SGHNT and YENEEA. Deletions cut 0 bases from V and 4 bases from J, with 7 bases between. CDR3 sequence: CASSLDFLYNEQFF. DNA of the CDR3: TGTGCCAGCAGCTTAGATTTTCTGTACAATGAGCAGTTCTTC.

This clonotype was seen at least ten times. The CDR3 sequence is CASSLTGKHEQYF. The DNA of the CDR3 is TGTGCCAGCAGTTTAACCGGGAAACACGAGCAGTACTTC. This sequence joins TRBV27 and TRBJ2-7; maybe TRBD2 (5 bases). CDR1 is MNHEY and CDR2 is SMNVEV in the germline V gene (reference sequence). V gave up 2 bases and J gave up 5 bases, with 10 bases separating them. The CDR3 extends over 13 amino acids.

The gene calls are TRBV29-1 and TRBJ2-2; perhaps TRBD1 as D (5 bases). The CDR3 is 15 residues long. Looked up from germline, CDR1 is SQVTM and CDR2 is ANQGSEA. V was shortened by 3 bases and J by 4 bases, with 15 bases between the two germline ends. In DNA, the CDR3 is TGCAGCGTTGAGGTTGGGGCGAGTCTCACCGGGGAGCTGTTTTTT. Its protein product is CSVEVGASLTGELFF.

This clonotype was recorded at least ten times. The chain has TRBV7-6 and TRBJ2-1; 7 bases line up with TRBD2. Looked up from germline, CDR1 is SGHVS and CDR2 is FNYEAQ. V was pared by 3 bases and J by 7 bases, with 9 bases of the junction left unmatched. This CDR3 spans 15 amino acids. CDR3 loop: CASSLSLMGGNEQFF. For the CDR3, the DNA is TGTGCCAGCAGCTTGAGCTTAATGGGGGGGAATGAGCAGTTCTTC.

This clonotype was seen just once. V is TRBV4-2 and J is TRBJ2-1, with D possibly TRBD2 on 6 matching bases. This CDR3 is built from 16 residues. V lost 1 base, J lost 4 bases, and 14 bases lay in between. The germline V gene encodes CDR1 LGHNA and CDR2 YNFKEQ. The CDR3 reads CASSQGIRDSYNEQFF. CDR3 in DNA: TGTGCCAGCAGCCAAGGAATCCGGGACTCATACAATGAGCAGTTCTTC.